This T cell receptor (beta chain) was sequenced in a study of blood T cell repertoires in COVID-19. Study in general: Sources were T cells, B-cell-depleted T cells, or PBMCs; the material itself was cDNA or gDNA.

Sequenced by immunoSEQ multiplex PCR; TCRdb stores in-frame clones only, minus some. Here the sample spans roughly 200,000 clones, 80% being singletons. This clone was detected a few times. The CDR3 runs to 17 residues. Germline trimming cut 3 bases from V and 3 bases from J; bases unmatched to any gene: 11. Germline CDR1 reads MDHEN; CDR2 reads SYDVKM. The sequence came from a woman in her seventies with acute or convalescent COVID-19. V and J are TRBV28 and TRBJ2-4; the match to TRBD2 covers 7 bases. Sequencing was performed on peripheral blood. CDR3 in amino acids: CASSFAYGGRDKNIQYF. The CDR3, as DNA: TGTGCCAGCAGTTTTGCTTACGGCGGGAGAGACAAAAACATTCAGTACTTC.